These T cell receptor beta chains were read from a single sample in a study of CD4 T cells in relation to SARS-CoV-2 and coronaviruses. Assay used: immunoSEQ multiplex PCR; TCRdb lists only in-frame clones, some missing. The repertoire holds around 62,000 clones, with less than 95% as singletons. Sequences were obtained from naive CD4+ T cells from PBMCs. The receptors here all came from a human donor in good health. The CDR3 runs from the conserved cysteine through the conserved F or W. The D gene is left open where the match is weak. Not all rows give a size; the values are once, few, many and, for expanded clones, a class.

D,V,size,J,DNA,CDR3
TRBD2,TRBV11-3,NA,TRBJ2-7,TGTGCCAGCAGCTTAGAAGGCATTAGCGGGAACGAGCAGTACTTC,CASSLEGISGNEQYF
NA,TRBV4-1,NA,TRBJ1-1,TGCGCCAGCAGCCAGATCCTCGGGGGTTCCATGAACACTGAAGCTTTCTTT,CASSQILGGSMNTEAFF
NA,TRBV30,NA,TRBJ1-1,TGTGCCTGGACTAACATGTGGAACACTGAAGCTTTCTTT,CAWTNMWNTEAFF
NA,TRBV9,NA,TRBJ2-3,TGTGCCAGCAGCGTAGTTGTAGGGCGCACAGATACGCAGTATTTT,CASSVVVGRTDTQYF
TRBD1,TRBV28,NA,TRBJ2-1,TGTGCCAGCAGTCTGGCGGGACAGGGGGCTTCGAATGAGCAGTTCTTC,CASSLAGQGASNEQFF
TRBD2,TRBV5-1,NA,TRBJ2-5,TGCGCCAGCAGCGGGGGACTAGCGGGAGGCGAGACCCAGTACTTC,CASSGGLAGGETQYF
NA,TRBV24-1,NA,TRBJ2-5,TGTGCCACCAGTGATCCCGGGGCAGGGGAGGAGACCCAGTACTTC,CATSDPGAGEETQYF
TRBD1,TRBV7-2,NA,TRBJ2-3,TGTGCCAGCAGCTTGACAGGGGGCAGAGATACGCAGTATTTT,CASSLTGGRDTQYF
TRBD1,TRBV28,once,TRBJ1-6,TGTGCCAGCAGTTTATCGGACAGGGGGCAAAGACCCCTCCACTTT,CASSLSDRGQRPLHF
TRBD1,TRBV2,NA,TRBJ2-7,TGTGCCAGCAGTGGATGGGACAGGGACTACGAGCAGTACTTC,CASSGWDRDYEQYF
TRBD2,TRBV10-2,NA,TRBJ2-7,TGCGCCAGCAGTGGTCTAGCGGGAGGGGCAGGGGAGCAGTACTTC,CASSGLAGGAGEQYF
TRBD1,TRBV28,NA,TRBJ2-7,TGTGCCAGCAGTTTACCGACCGACAGGGCCTACGAGCAGTACTTC,CASSLPTDRAYEQYF
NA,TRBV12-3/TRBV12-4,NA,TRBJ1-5,TGTGCCAGCAGTTTTCGACAGAATCAGCCCCAGCATTTT,CASSFRQNQPQHF
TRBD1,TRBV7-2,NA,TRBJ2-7,TGTGCCAGCAGCTTAGAAGGGACAGGGGGTTACGAGCAGTACTTC,CASSLEGTGGYEQYF
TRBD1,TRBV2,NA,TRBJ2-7,TGTGCCAGCGGGGGACAGGGCCGATCCTACGAGCAGTACTTC,CASGGQGRSYEQYF
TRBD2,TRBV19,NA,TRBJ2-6,TGTGCCAGTAGTACGGTGGGACTAGCGGCCTCTGGGGCCAACGTCCTGACTTTC,CASSTVGLAASGANVLTF
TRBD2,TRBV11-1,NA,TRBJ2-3,TGTGCCAGCAGCTTAGTAGCGGGACACACAGATACGCAGTATTTT,CASSLVAGHTDTQYF
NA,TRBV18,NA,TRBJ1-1,TGTGCCAGCTCACGTGACCCCGGGCCGGGGCTCACTGAAGCTTTCTTT,CASSRDPGPGLTEAFF
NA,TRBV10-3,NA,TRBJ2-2,TGTGCCATCAGAGGGCTAGCAACGAACACCGGGGAGCTGTTTTTT,CAIRGLATNTGELFF
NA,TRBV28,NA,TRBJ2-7,TGTGCCAGCAGTACCCGTGTCCCGACTCGCGAGCAGTACTTC,CASSTRVPTREQYF
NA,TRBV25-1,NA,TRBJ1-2,TGTGCCAGCAGTGCGACCGGGACAAGTTATGGCTACACCTTC,CASSATGTSYGYTF
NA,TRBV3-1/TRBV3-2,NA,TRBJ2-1,TGTGCCAGCAGCCAGGTCAGTGAGCAGTTCTTC,CASSQVSEQFF
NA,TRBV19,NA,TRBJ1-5,TGTGCCAGTAGAACAACGGGACAACATAGCAATCAGCCCCAGCATTTT,CASRTTGQHSNQPQHF
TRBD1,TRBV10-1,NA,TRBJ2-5,TGCGCCAGCAGTGAGTCGACAGGGCAAGAGACCCAGTACTTC,CASSESTGQETQYF
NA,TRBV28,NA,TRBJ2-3,TGTGCCAGCAGATCCTGGGGCAGCACAGATACGCAGTATTTT,CASRSWGSTDTQYF
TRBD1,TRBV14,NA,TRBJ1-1,TGTGCCAGCAGAAAACAGGGGGGCGAGAAAGCTTTCTTT,CASRKQGGEKAFF
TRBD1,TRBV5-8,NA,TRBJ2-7,TGTGCCAGCAGCCAGCGACAGGGGTCCTACGAGCAGTACTTC,CASSQRQGSYEQYF
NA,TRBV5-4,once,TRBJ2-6,TGTGCCAGCAGTCTACAAGGGCGAGCCGGGGCCAACGTCCTGACTTTC,CASSLQGRAGANVLTF
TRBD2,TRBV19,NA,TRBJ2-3,TGTGCCAGTAGTACCCGAGCGGGAGGGCCGACAGATACGCAGTATTTT,CASSTRAGGPTDTQYF
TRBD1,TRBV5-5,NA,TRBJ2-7,TGTGCCAGCAGCTTGGGTGGGACAGGGGGAGGCGAGCAGTACTTC,CASSLGGTGGGEQYF
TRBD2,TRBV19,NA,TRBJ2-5,TGTGCCAGTAGTAAGCCCCCGCGTCGGCTAGCGGTCCAAGAGACCCAGTACTTC,CASSKPPRRLAVQETQYF
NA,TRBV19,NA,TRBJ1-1,TGTGCCAGTAGTCTATGGGGGGGCCACACTGAAGCTTTCTTT,CASSLWGGHTEAFF
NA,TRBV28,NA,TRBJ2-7,TGTGCCAGCAGTTTAGGGCAGAACTACGAGCAGTACTTC,CASSLGQNYEQYF
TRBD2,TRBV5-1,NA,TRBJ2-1,TGCGCCAGCAGTCACGGGACTAGCGGGGGACTGGGTGAGCAGTTCTTC,CASSHGTSGGLGEQFF
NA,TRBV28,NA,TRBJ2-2,TGTGCCAGCAGTTTCGGACGGATAATAAACACCGGGGAGCTGTTTTTT,CASSFGRIINTGELFF
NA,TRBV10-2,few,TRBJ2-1,TGCGCCAGCAGTACACCCTTCGGGGGATACAATGAGCAGTTCTTC,CASSTPFGGYNEQFF
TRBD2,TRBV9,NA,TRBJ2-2,TGTGCCAGCAGCGTAGAGGGGACTACCACCGGGGAGCTGTTTTTT,CASSVEGTTTGELFF
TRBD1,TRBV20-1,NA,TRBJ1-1,TGCAGTGCTAGTCAGGGGGTGAACACTGAAGCTTTCTTT,CSASQGVNTEAFF
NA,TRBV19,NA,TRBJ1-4,TGTGCCAGTAGTATAGACTGGGTAGCTGGCAATGAAAAACTGTTTTTT,CASSIDWVAGNEKLFF
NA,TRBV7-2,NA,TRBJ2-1,TGTGCCAGCAGCCTCGGTTCCTACAATGAGCAGTTCTTC,CASSLGSYNEQFF
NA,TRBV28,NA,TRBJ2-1,TGTGCCAGCAGAGAAGAAAGGGAGCAGTTCTTC,CASREEREQFF
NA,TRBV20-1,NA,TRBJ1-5,TGCAGTGCTAGTAGGGGTCGGGTAGATCGTCAGCCCCAGCATTTT,CSASRGRVDRQPQHF